Each of the 26 T cell receptor beta chains below was sequenced from the same sample in a study of regulatory T cells in long-lasting Graves disease. Arm-PCR of CDR3 regions and iRepertoire HTBI primers were the basis on which TCR beta libraries were built. MiXCR was run by TCRdb on the multiplex PCR reads, yielding one entry per CDR3 protein. The table includes under 800,000 distinct CDR3 sequences, under 20% detected once. Time point here: newly diagnosed GD, antithyroid drugs for less than 3 months. Following extraction of RNA from PBMCs, that RNA was used to make the TCR library. The same specimen was also included in a second study, on T cells in Graves' hyperthyroidism and ophthalmopathy.

Sequences were derived from peripheral blood mononuclear cells (PBMCs), sampled at new diagnosis, from a patient treated with antithyroid drugs. The source is a woman aged 30 to 39 with Graves disease.

This clonotype was observed many times. The chain is built from TRBV28 and TRBJ1-3; D is unclear. The CDR3 is 12 residues long. Germline CDR1 is MDHEN and CDR2 is SYDVKM. With 6 bases removed from V and 2 bases from J, the gap between germline ends came to 5 bases. The CDR3 DNA follows: TGTGCCAGCAGGGAAACTGGAAACACCATATATTTT. Translating it yields CASRETGNTIYF. Combining the CDR3 with reference TRBV28 and TRBJ1-3 gives the whole variable domain DVKVTQSSRYLVKRTGEKVFLECVQDMDHENMFWYRQDPGLGLRLIYFSYDVKMKEKGDIPEGYSVSREKKERFSLILESASTNQTSMYLCASRETGNTIYFGEGSWLTVV.

In its sample, this clonotype was seen many times. CDR3 region: CASSPGQGTNTEAFF. The CDR3, as DNA: TGTGCCAGCAGCCCCGGACAGGGGACGAACACTGAAGCTTTCTTT. The chain recombines TRBV11-3 with TRBJ1-1; 9 bases fit TRBD1. J gave up 1 base and V 5 bases, and 5 bases lay outside the gene matches. Germline CDR1 reads SGHNT; CDR2 reads YENEEA. This CDR3 comprises 15 residues.

This clonotype was seen repeatedly, ten times or more. The chain employs TRBV27 and TRBJ2-5; TRBD2 matches at 9 bases. Trimming at V came to 5 bases and at J to 5 bases, leaving 9 bases not matched to a gene. CDR3 size: 15 residues. Per the germline V gene, CDR1 is MNHEY and CDR2 is SMNVEV (reference sequence). CDR3 loop: CASSPDWTSEETQYF. The CDR3 coding sequence is TGTGCCAGCAGTCCTGATTGGACTAGCGAGGAGACCCAGTACTTC.

At least ten counts were recorded for this clonotype. V usage is TRBV5-1 and J usage is TRBJ2-3, with D perhaps matching TRBD2 (5 bases). The CDR3 is 17 amino acids. The ends were cut back, 0 bases at V and 1 base at J, with 15 bases in the middle. The germline V gene encodes CDR1 SGHRS and CDR2 YFSETQ. The CDR3 here is CASSLGSGSARTDTQYF. CDR3 coding DNA: TGCGCCAGCAGCTTGGGCTCGGGGAGCGCACGCACAGATACGCAGTATTTT.

This clonotype was observed at least ten times. The V gene is TRBV6-1, the J gene TRBJ2-7; a weak D match, TRBD2 (5 bases). CDR1 is MNHNS and CDR2 is SASEGT in the germline V gene. Trimming cost V 3 bases and J 2 bases, with 14 bases left between them. The CDR3 extends over 15 amino acids. The CDR3 nucleotides read TGTGCCAGCAGTGACAGAGAGGAGGCCGCCTACGAGCAGTACTTC. Protein product: CASSDREEAAYEQYF.

The table lists this clonotype with many counts. This chain uses TRBV11-1 with TRBJ2-1; 10 nucleotides align to TRBD1. Losses at the gene ends were 5 bases for V and 1 base for J; bases not matched to a gene: 2. Germline V gene lookup returns CDR1 SGHAT and CDR2 FQDESV (reference sequence). The CDR3 is 15 amino acids. CDR3 residues: CASSAGQGSYNEQFF. CDR3 in DNA: TGTGCCAGCAGCGCGGGACAGGGGTCCTACAATGAGCAGTTCTTC. The full variable domain, its missing parts supplied by reference TRBV11-1 and TRBJ2-1, is EAEVAQSPRYKITEKSQAVAFWCDPISGHATLYWYRQILGQGPELLVQFQDESVVDDSQLPKDRFSAERLKGVDSTLKIQPAELGDSAMYLCASSAGQGSYNEQFFGPGTRLTVL.

This clonotype has a count of ten or more. V gene TRBV20-1 combines with J gene TRBJ2-7; possibly TRBD2 for D (5 bases). The CDR3 is 15 residues long. V dropped 0 bases and J dropped 0 bases, with 12 bases sitting between them. Germline CDR1 DFQATT, CDR2 SNEGSKA (reference sequence). CDR3 in amino acids: CSARDPQRSSYEQYF. The CDR3 nucleotides read TGCAGTGCTAGAGATCCCCAGCGGAGCTCCTACGAGCAGTACTTC.

This clonotype came up many times. This chain connects TRBV11-2 to TRBJ2-3; no firm D call. The germline gives CDR1 SGHAT, CDR2 FQNNGV. With 2 bases removed from V and 4 bases from J, the gap between germline ends came to 7 bases. This CDR3 contains 13 residues. The CDR3 DNA follows: TGTGCCAGCAGCTTATCGTTCCCAGATACGCAGTATTTT. Its translation is CASSLSFPDTQYF. The full variable domain, completed using reference TRBV11-2 and TRBJ2-3, is EAGVAQSPRYKIIEKRQSVAFWCNPISGHATLYWYQQILGQGPKLLIQFQNNGVVDDSQLPKDRFSAERLKGVDSTLKIQPAKLEDSAVYLCASSLSFPDTQYFGPGTRLTVL.

This clonotype was counted a few times. This chain's CDR3 is CSASVVQETQYF. For the CDR3, the DNA is TGCAGTGCTAGTGTGGTACAAGAGACCCAGTACTTC. The V gene is TRBV20-1, the J gene TRBJ2-5; D is ambiguous. Germline-derived CDR1 and CDR2 are DFQATT and SNEGSKA (reference sequence). The CDR3 contains 12 residues. Trimming pared 3 bases from V and 2 bases from J, leaving 7 bases between.

This clonotype turned up a few times. The rearrangement uses TRBV4-1 and TRBJ2-1; 7 nucleotides agree with TRBD2. The V and J ends lost 3 bases and 8 bases, in that order; junction bases with no gene match: 4. Germline values: CDR1 MGHRA, CDR2 YSYEKL. This CDR3 comprises 13 residues. The CDR3: CASSHGTMDEQFF. CDR3 DNA sequence: TGCGCCAGCAGCCACGGGACTATGGATGAGCAGTTCTTC.

This clonotype has a handful of counts. V and J are TRBV7-6 and TRBJ2-7; TRBD2 matches at 7 bases. The CDR3 runs 15 residues. The germline V gene encodes CDR1 SGHVS and CDR2 FNYEAQ. J gave up 4 bases and V 4 bases, and 10 bases lay outside the gene matches. The CDR3 region has the DNA TGTGCCAGCAGCTCGGCCCGGGGGGACCGTTACGAGCAGTACTTC. The encoded protein is CASSSARGDRYEQYF. The whole variable domain, filled in from reference TRBV7-6 and TRBJ2-7, reads GAGVSQSPRYKVTKRGQDVALRCDPISGHVSLYWYRQALGQGPEFLTYFNYEAQQDKSGLPNDRFSAERPEGSISTLTIQRTEQRDSAMYRCASSSARGDRYEQYFGPGTRLTVT.

For this clonotype: The junction departs from germline at one end; a sequencing error may be responsible. The chain employs TRBV7-3 and TRBJ2-7; D not certain. The CDR3 length is 14 residues. In germline, CDR1 is SGHTA, CDR2 FQGTGA. The CDR3 DNA reads as TGCGCCAGCAGCCAAGGCATGGACGTCTACGAGCAGTACTTC. Encoded protein: CASSQGMDVYEQYF.

This clonotype has more than one count but fewer than ten. The rearrangement uses TRBV2 and TRBJ1-6, with 8 bases lining up with TRBD1. The CDR3 sequence is 14 residues long. With 10 bases clipped from V and 8 bases from J, the junction kept 10 bases outside the gene matches. The germline V gene encodes CDR1 SNHLY and CDR2 FYNNEI. The CDR3 DNA reads as TGTGCCAACACACAACAGGGGGGCTATTCACCCCTCCACTTT. Translation: CANTQQGGYSPLHF.

The chain carries TRBV3-1 and TRBJ2-1; 7 bases align to TRBD2. This CDR3 spans 17 amino acids. The germline V gene encodes CDR1 LGHDT and CDR2 YNNKEL (reference sequence). The junction had 19 bases not matched to a gene; V was cut back by 8 bases and J by 6 bases. Here the CDR3 reads CASQARGAGRTLNEQFF. CDR3 bases: TGTGCCAGCCAAGCAAGGGGAGCGGGACGGACCCTCAATGAGCAGTTCTTC.

This clonotype was observed at least ten times. This chain uses TRBV12-3 or TRBV12-4 with TRBJ2-7, with TRBD2 matching over 8 bases. Germline trimming cut 3 bases from V and 3 bases from J; bases unmatched to any gene: 1. This CDR3 spans 13 amino acids. The CDR3 DNA follows: TGTGCCAGCAGTTTTAGCGGGAACTACGAGCAGTACTTC. Translated: CASSFSGNYEQYF.

This clonotype was seen ten or more times. V gene TRBV6-1 combines with J gene TRBJ1-2, with 10 bases identical to TRBD1. This CDR3 is built from 15 residues. Germline trimming cut 9 bases from V and 2 bases from J; bases unmatched to any gene: 9. Germline V gene data show CDR1 as MNHNS and CDR2 as SASEGT. The CDR3 DNA sequence: TGTGCCAGTAAAGGGACAGGGGTGCCGAACTATGGCTACACCTTC. This gives the protein CASKGTGVPNYGYTF.

The chain joins TRBV28 to TRBJ1-4; tentatively, D is TRBD1 (5 bases). Germline CDR1 reads MDHEN; CDR2 reads SYDVKM. This CDR3 is built from 16 residues. V was clipped by 1 base and J by 6 bases, with 15 bases between them. For the CDR3, the DNA is TGTGCCAGCAGTTTATTGGCGGGGGGGATTGATGAAAAACTGTTTTTT. Its protein is CASSLLAGGIDEKLFF.

The chain employs TRBV6-2 or TRBV6-3 and TRBJ1-1; D is undetermined. CDR1 MNHEY and CDR2 SVGEGT come from the germline V gene. Between the trimmed V and J ends, which lost 0 bases and 7 bases, there was a span of 9 bases. The CDR3 has 13 residues. The CDR3 region has the DNA TGTGCCAGCAGTTACTCTCTTGGGTATGAAGCTTTCTTT. As protein: CASSYSLGYEAFF.

This clonotype has ten or more counts. CDR3 in DNA: TGTGCCAGCAGCCAAGATACGGCACCCAATCAGCCCCAGCATTTT. It specifies CASSQDTAPNQPQHF. The rearrangement uses TRBV3-1 and TRBJ1-5; D remains ambiguous. V was pared by 0 bases and J by 3 bases, with 9 bases between. The V gene's germline CDR1 is LGHDT and CDR2 YNNKEL (reference sequence). This CDR3 is built from 15 residues. Looking up the rest from reference TRBV3-1 and TRBJ1-5 gives the full variable domain: DTAVSQTPKYLVTQMGNDKSIKCEQNLGHDTMYWYKQDSKKFLKIMFSYNNKELIINETVPNRFSPKSPDKAHLNLHINSLELGDSAVYFCASSQDTAPNQPQHFGDGTRLSIL.

At least ten counts were recorded for this clonotype. This chain uses TRBV24-1 with TRBJ2-1; 9 nucleotides agree with TRBD2. CDR3 length: 16 residues. In germline, CDR1 is KGHDR, CDR2 SFDVKD. The junction had 11 bases not matched to a gene; V was cut back by 4 bases and J by 8 bases. In nucleotides, the CDR3 is TGTGCCACCAGTGACTCCCAAGCGGGAGGTTTGCATGAGCAGTTCTTC. Translated, it gives CATSDSQAGGLHEQFF.

This clonotype has ten or more counts. V and J are TRBV6-2 or TRBV6-3 and TRBJ1-2; the D is unclear. The CDR3 consists of 14 residues. Between the trimmed V and J ends, which lost 8 bases and 4 bases, there was a span of 17 bases. CDR1 is MNHEY and CDR2 is SVGEGT in the germline V gene. The CDR3 coding sequence is TGTGCCAGCTACGATGTGGGCAAGGGCTATGGCTACACCTTC. Its protein is CASYDVGKGYGYTF.

J is TRBJ1-1 and V is TRBV5-5; 7 nucleotides align to TRBD1. CDR1 SGHKS and CDR2 YYEKEE come from the germline V gene (reference sequence). CDR3 length equals 12 residues. The trim removed 4 bases at V and 9 bases at J, leaving 6 bases unmatched. CDR3: CASSPGTVQAFF. CDR3 DNA: TGTGCCAGCAGCCCGGGGACAGTCCAAGCTTTCTTT. The full variable domain, with the rest looked up from reference TRBV5-5 and TRBJ1-1, is DAGVTQSPTHLIKTRGQQVTLRCSPISGHKSVSWYQQVLGQGPQFIFQYYEKEERGRGNFPDRFSARQFPNYSSELNVNALLLGDSALYLCASSPGTVQAFFGQGTRLTVV.

Worth noting for this clonotype: This may stem from a read error, because a much larger clone lies one nucleotide away. The conserved closing phenylalanine or tryptophan is absent in this CDR3, likely reflecting a read error. The chain uses TRBV5-1 and TRBJ2-7; TRBD2 aligns across 12 bases. The germline CDR1 and CDR2 sequences are SGHRS and YFSETQ. This CDR3 has 16 residues. The V gene end was trimmed by 0 bases and the J gene end by 5 bases; junction bases not matched to a gene: 6. In nucleotides, the CDR3 is TGCGCCAGCAGCTTGGTTCTAGCGGGAGGGCATGACGAGCAGTACTCC. This encodes CASSLVLAGGHDEQYS.

A few counts support this clonotype. The V and J genes are TRBV3-1 and TRBJ2-3; the D is unclear. CDR1 LGHDT and CDR2 YNNKEL come from the germline V gene (reference sequence). The V gene lost 8 bases and the J gene lost 4 bases, with 22 bases spanning the gap. The CDR3 contains 16 residues. The CDR3 DNA is TGTGCCAGCGGGAAAAGTCTTAGGGTAGGGTCAGATACGCAGTATTTT. Its translation is CASGKSLRVGSDTQYF.

V and J are TRBV6-1 and TRBJ2-7; either TRBD1 or TRBD2 may fit D (7 bases each). V was cut by 7 bases and J by 1 base, with 17 bases left in between. CDR1 MNHNS and CDR2 SASEGT come from the germline V gene. The CDR3 is made up of 15 amino acids. The chain's CDR3 is CASTPQGGTSYEQYF. The DNA of the CDR3 is TGTGCCAGCACCCCCCAGGGGGGGACATCCTACGAGCAGTACTTC.

The table lists this clonotype with many counts. The genes are TRBV12-3 or TRBV12-4 and TRBJ1-1, with 8 bases matching TRBD1. The ends lost 7 bases at V and 9 bases at J; junction bases unmatched: 10. This CDR3 has 13 residues. The CDR3 spells CASTKTGGEKAFF. In DNA, the CDR3 is TGTGCCAGCACCAAAACAGGGGGAGAAAAAGCTTTCTTT.